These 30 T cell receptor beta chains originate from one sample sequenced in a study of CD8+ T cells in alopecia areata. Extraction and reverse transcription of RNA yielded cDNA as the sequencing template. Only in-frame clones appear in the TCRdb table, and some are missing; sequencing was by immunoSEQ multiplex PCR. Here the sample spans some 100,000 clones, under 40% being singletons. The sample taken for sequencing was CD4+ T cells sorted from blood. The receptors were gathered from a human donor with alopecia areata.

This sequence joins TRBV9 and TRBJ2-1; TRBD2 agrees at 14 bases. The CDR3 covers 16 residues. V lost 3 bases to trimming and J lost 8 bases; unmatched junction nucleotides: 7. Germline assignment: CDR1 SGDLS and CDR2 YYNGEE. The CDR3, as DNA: TGTGCCAGCAGCGCTCGACTAGCGGGAGGGAGCCATGAGCAGTTCTTC. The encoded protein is CASSARLAGGSHEQFF.

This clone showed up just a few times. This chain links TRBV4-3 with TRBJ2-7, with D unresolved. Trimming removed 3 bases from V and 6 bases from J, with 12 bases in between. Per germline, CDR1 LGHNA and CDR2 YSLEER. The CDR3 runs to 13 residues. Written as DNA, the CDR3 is TGCGCCAGCAGCCACCCCGGAGTCGTCGAGCAGTACTTC. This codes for CASSHPGVVEQYF.

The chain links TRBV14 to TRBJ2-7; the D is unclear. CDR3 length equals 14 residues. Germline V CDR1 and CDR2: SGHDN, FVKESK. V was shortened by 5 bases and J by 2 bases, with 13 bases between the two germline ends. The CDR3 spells CASSTWTGTYEQYF. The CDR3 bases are TGTGCCAGCAGCACCTGGACCGGCACCTACGAGCAGTACTTC.

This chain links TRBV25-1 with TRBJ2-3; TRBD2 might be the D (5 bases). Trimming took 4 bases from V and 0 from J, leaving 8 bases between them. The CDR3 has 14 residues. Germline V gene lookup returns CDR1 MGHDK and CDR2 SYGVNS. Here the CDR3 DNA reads TGTGCCAGCAGTGGGTGGGAGAGCACAGATACGCAGTATTTT. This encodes CASSGWESTDTQYF.

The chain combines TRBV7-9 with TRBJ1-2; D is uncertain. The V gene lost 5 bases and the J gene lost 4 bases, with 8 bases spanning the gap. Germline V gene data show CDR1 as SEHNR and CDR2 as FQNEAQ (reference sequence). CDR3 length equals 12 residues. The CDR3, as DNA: TGTGCCAGCAGCCCGGCCGGCTATGGCTACACCTTC. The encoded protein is CASSPAGYGYTF.

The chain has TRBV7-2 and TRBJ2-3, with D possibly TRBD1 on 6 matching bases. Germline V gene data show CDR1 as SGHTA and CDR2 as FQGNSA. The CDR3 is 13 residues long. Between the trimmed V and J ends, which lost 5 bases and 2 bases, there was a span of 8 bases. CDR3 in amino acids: CASSRDTTDTQYF. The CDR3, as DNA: TGTGCCAGCAGCAGGGACACCACAGATACGCAGTATTTT.

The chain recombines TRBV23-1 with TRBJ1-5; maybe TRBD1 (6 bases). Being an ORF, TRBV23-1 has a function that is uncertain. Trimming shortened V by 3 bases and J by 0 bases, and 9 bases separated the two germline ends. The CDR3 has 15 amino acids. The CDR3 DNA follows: TGCGCCAGCAGTCATGAGGGGGATAGCAATCAGCCCCAGCATTTT. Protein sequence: CASSHEGDSNQPQHF.

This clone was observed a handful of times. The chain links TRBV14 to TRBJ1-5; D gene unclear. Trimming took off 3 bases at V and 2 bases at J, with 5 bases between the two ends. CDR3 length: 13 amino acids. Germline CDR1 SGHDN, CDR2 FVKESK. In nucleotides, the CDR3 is TGTGCCAGCAGCCATTCAGGCAATCAGCCCCAGCATTTT. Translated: CASSHSGNQPQHF.

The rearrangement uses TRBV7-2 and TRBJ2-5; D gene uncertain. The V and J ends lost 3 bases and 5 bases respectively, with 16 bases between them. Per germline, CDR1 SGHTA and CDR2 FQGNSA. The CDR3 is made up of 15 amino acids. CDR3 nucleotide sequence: TGTGCCAGCAGCTTGGTCCCGTCCCCAGAGGAGACCCAGTACTTC. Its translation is CASSLVPSPEETQYF.

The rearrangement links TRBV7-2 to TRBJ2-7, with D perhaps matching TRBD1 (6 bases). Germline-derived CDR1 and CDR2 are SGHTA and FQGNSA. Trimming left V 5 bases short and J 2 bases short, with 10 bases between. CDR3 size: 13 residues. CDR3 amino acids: CASSRQAPYEQYF. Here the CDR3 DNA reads TGTGCCAGCAGCCGACAGGCCCCCTACGAGCAGTACTTC.

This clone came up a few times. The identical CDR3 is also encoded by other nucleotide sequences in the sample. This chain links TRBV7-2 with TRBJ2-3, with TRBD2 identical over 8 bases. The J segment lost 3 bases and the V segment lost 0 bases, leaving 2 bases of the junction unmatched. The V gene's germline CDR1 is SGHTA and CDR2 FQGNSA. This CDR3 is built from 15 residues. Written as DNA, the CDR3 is TGTGCCAGCAGCTTAGCGGCTAGCGGGACAGATACGCAGTATTTT. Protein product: CASSLAASGTDTQYF.

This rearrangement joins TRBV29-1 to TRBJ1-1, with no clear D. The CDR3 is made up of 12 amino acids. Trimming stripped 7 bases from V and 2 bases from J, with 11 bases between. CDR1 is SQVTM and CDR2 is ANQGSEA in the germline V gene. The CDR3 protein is CSAGSGNTEAFF. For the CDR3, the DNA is TGCAGCGCCGGGTCGGGTAACACTGAAGCTTTCTTT.

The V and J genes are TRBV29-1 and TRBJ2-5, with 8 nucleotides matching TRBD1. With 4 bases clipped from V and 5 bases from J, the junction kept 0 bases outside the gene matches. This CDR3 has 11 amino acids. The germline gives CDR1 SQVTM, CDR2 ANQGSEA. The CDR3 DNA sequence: TGCAGCGTTGCAGGGGGCGAGACCCAGTACTTC. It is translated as CSVAGGETQYF.

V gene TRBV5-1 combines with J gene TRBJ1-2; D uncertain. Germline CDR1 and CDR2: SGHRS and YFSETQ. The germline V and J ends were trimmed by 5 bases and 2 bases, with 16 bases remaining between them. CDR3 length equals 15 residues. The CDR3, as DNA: TGCGCCAGCAGGGGCGGGGTCACGGGAAACTATGGCTACACCTTC. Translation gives CASRGGVTGNYGYTF.

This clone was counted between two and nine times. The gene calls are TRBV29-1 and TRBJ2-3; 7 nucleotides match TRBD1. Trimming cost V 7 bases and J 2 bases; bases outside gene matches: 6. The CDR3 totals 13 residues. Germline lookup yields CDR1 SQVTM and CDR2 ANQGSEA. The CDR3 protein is CSAPTGYTDTQYF. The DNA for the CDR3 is TGCAGCGCCCCGACAGGGTACACAGATACGCAGTATTTT.

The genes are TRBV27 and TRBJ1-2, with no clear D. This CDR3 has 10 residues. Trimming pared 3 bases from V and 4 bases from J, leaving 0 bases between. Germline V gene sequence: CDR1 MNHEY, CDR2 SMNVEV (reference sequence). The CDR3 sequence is CASSFYGYTF. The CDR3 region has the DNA TGTGCCAGCAGTTTCTATGGCTACACCTTC.

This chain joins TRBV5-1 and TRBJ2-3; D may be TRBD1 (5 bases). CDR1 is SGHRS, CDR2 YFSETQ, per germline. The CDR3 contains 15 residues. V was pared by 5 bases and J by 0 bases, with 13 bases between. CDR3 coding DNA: TGCGCCAGCAGTAGTTGGACAACGAGCACAGATACGCAGTATTTT. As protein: CASSSWTTSTDTQYF.

This CDR3 is CASSLASGINSPLHF. The CDR3 DNA sequence: TGTGCCAGCAGCTTAGCGTCAGGGATTAATTCACCCCTCCACTTT. The J gene is TRBJ1-6, the V gene TRBV7-8; possible D gene TRBD1, 5 bases. Germline CDR1 SGHVS, CDR2 FQNEAQ. The ends were cut back, 0 bases at V and 6 bases at J, with 9 bases in the middle. The CDR3 is made up of 15 amino acids.

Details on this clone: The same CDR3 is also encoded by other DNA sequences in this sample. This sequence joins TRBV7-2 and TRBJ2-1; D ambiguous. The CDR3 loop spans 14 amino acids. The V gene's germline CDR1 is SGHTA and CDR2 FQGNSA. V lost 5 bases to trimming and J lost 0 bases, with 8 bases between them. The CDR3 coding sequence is TGTGCCAGCAGCAGCACCCGCTCCTACAATGAGCAGTTCTTC. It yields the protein CASSSTRSYNEQFF.

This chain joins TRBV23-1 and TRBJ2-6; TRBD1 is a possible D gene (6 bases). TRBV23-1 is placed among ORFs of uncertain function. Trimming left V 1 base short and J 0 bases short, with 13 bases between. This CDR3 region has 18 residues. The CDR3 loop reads CASSQYRTARSGANVLTF. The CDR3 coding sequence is TGCGCCAGCAGTCAATACCGGACAGCTCGCTCTGGGGCCAACGTCCTGACTTTC.

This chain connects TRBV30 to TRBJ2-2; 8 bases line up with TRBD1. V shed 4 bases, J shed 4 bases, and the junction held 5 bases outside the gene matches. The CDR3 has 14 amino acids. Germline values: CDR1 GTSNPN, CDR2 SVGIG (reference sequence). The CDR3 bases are TGTGCCTGGATGACAGGGGTATTCACCGGGGAGCTGTTTTTT. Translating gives CAWMTGVFTGELFF.

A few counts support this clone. The CDR3 reads CRYGQGKETQYF. The DNA of the CDR3 is TGCAGGTACGGACAGGGAAAAGAGACCCAGTACTTC. The gene calls are TRBV29-1 and TRBJ2-5; TRBD1 aligns across 8 bases. The CDR3 runs to 12 residues. Germline V gives CDR1 SQVTM, CDR2 ANQGSEA.

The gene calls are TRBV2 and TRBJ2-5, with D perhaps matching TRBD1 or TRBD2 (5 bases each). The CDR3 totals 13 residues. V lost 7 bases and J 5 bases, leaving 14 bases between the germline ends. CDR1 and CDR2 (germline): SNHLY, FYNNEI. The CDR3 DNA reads TGTGCCAGCAACGGGGACCACGGGGAGACCCAGTACTTC. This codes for CASNGDHGETQYF.

CDR3 region: CASSQRTEGTEAFF. The CDR3 DNA reads TGCGCCAGCAGCCAACGGACGGAGGGAACTGAAGCTTTCTTT. V usage is TRBV4-3 and J usage is TRBJ1-1; no clear D gene. The CDR3 is made up of 14 amino acids. The V and J ends lost 2 bases and 5 bases respectively, with 12 bases between them. The germline gives CDR1 LGHNA, CDR2 YSLEER.

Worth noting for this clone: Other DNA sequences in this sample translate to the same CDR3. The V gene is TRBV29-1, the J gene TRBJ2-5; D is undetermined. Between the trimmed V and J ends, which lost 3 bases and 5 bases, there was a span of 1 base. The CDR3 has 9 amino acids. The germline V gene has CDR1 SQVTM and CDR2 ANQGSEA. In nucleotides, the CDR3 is TGCAGCGTTGAGGAGACCCAGTACTTC. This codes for CSVEETQYF.

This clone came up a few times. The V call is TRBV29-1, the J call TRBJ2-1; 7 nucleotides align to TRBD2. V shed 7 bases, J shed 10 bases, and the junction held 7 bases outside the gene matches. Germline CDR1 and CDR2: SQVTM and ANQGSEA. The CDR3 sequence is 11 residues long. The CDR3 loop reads CSGTAGVEQFF. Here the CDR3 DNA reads TGCAGCGGGACTGCGGGGGTCGAGCAGTTCTTC.

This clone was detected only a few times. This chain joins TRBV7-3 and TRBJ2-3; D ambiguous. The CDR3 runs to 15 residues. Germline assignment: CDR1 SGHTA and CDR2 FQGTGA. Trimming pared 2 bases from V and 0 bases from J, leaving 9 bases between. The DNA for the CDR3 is TGTGCCAGCAGCTTAGTCCGATCTAGCACAGATACGCAGTATTTT. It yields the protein CASSLVRSSTDTQYF.

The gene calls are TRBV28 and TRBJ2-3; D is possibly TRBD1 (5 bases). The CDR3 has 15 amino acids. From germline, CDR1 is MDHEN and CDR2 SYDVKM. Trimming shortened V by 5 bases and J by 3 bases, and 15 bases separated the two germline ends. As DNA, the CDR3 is TGTGCCAGCAGTGACCTGGTCTGGACAACAGATACGCAGTATTTT. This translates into CASSDLVWTTDTQYF.

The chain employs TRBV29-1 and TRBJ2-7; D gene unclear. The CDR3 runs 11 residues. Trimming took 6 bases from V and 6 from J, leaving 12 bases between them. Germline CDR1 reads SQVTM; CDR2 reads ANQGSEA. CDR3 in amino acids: CSVARTGEQYF. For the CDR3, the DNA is TGCAGCGTCGCGCGTACCGGCGAGCAGTACTTC.

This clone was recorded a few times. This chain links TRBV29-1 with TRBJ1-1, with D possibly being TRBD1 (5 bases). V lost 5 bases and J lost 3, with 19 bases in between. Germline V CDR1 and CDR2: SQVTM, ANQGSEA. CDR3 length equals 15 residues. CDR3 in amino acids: CSVPSGQGTDTEAFF. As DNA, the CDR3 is TGCAGCGTTCCTTCGGGGCAGGGAACAGACACTGAAGCTTTCTTT.